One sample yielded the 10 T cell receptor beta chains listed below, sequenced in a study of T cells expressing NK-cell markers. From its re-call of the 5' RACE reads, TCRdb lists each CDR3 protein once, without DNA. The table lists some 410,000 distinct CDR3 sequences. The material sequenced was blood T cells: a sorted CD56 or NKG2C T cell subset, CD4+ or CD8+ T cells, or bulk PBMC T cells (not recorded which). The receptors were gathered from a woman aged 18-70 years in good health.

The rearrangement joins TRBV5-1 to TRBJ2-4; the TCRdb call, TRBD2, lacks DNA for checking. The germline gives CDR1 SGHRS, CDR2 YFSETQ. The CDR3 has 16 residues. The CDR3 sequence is CASSTLAGGGKNIQYF. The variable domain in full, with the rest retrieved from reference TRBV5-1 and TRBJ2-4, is KAGVTQTPRYLIKTRGQQVTLSCSPISGHRSVSWYQQTPGQGLQFLFEYFSETQRNKGNFPGRFSGRQFSNSRSEMNVSTLELGDSALYLCASSTLAGGGKNIQYFGAGTRLSVL.

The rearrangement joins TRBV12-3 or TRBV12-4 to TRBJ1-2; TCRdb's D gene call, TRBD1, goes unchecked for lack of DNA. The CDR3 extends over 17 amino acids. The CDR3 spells CASSLTAATPHNYGYTF.

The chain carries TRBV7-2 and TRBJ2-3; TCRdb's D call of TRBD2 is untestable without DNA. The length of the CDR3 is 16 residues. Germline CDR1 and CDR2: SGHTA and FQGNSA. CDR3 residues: CASSPFLAGDLYTQYF.

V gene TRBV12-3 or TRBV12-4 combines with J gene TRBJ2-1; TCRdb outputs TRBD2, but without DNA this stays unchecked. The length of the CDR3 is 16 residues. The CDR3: CASSPWRGSSYNEQFF.

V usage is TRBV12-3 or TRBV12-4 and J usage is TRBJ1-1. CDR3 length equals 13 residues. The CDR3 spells CASSFGSSFEAFF.

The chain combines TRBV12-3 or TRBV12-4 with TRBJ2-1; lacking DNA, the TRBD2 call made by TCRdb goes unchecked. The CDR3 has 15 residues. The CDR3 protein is CASSLGGSSQGEQFF.

CDR3 loop: CSARKSGVETQYF. The chain is built from TRBV20-1 and TRBJ2-5; TCRdb gives TRBD2 as the D gene, but with no DNA this cannot be confirmed. The CDR3 has 13 amino acids. Germline V gene sequence: CDR1 DFQATT, CDR2 SNEGSKA (reference sequence).

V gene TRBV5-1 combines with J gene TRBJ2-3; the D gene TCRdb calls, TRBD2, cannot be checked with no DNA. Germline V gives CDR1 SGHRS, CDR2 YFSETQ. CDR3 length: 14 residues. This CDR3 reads CASTSGREADTQYF.

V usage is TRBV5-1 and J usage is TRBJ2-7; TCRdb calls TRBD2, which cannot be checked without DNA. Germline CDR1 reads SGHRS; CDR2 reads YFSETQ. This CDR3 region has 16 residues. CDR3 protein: CASSSGLAGGSHEQYF.

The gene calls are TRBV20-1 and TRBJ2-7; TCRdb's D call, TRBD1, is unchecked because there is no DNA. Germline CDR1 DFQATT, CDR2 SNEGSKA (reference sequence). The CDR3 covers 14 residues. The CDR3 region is CSAGGQRGSYEQYF.